The entry below gives a single T cell receptor beta chain sequence along with its context. Its target is unknown. The data were obtained in a study of identical twins. TCRdb independently ran MiXCR on the 5' RACE reads; one entry per CDR3 protein. The data contain under 300,000 distinct CDR3 sequences, roughly an eighth of them singletons. General observations from the study: Surplus twin overlap in beta out-of-frame sequences was less pronounced. Reduced insertions were recorded for abundant cord blood beta clonotypes, with no such pattern in memory repertoires.

This CDR3 spans 14 amino acids. CDR1 is SGHTA and CDR2 is FQGNSA in the germline V gene. V gave up 6 bases and J gave up 13 bases, with 19 bases separating them. The material sequenced was memory (CD45RO+) T cells sorted from blood. The chain uses TRBV7-2 and TRBJ1-6, with a possible D match to TRBD1 (6 bases). This sequence originates from a woman younger than 30 in good health. The CDR3 DNA sequence: TGTGCCAGCAGGAATAAACAGGGTCCGGATCCCCTCCACTTT. Translation: CASRNKQGPDPLHF.